A single sample gave rise to the 8 T cell receptor beta chains below, sequenced in a study of T-cell reconstitution after alpha-beta-depleted transplantation in children. Library preparation (for TCRbeta) was performed with unique molecular identifiers. TCRdb processed the PCR reads anew with MiXCR; each CDR3 protein has one entry. The table lists about 410,000 distinct CDR3 sequences, 20% of them singletons. Sequencing was performed on PBMCs from the stem cell graft donor, taken from the stem cell graft. These TCRs come from a human donor who donated a stem cell graft to a child with acute myeloid leukemia.

The chain recombines TRBV7-9 with TRBJ2-7; 7 bases map to TRBD2. The germline V gene encodes CDR1 SEHNR and CDR2 FQNEAQ (reference sequence). CDR3 length: 16 amino acids. J gave up 2 bases and V 5 bases, and 12 bases lay outside the gene matches. DNA for the CDR3: TGTGCCAGCAGCGGTCCGGGAGGTAGCACCCCCTACGAGCAGTACTTC. Translation: CASSGPGGSTPYEQYF.

As concerns this clonotype: This may stem from a read error, because a much larger clone lies one nucleotide away. The chain links TRBV12-3 or TRBV12-4 to TRBJ2-2; 9 bases align to TRBD1. The CDR3 sequence is 15 residues long. After removal of 6 bases from V and 2 bases from J, the junction contained 4 bases not matched to a gene. The DNA of the CDR3 is TGTGCCAGCAGCCGGACAGGGGACAACACCGGGGAGCTGTTTTTT. This translates into CASSRTGDNTGELFF.

The chain recombines TRBV12-3 or TRBV12-4 with TRBJ1-1; the match to TRBD1 covers 9 bases. The junction had 9 bases not matched to a gene; V was cut back by 6 bases and J by 1 base. This CDR3 spans 16 amino acids. CDR3 sequence reads: CASRRNRGLRNTEAFF. The CDR3 DNA sequence: TGTGCCAGCAGGCGTAACAGGGGGCTCCGGAACACTGAAGCTTTCTTT.

In its sample, this clonotype was seen many times. The CDR3 DNA reads TGTGCCAGCAGTTTACGGACAGGTGACGAGCAGTACTTC. Translation gives CASSLRTGDEQYF. This chain joins TRBV12-3 or TRBV12-4 and TRBJ2-7; 7 nucleotides match TRBD1. V lost 2 bases to trimming and J lost 5 bases; unmatched junction nucleotides: 3. The CDR3 length is 13 residues.

This rearrangement joins TRBV5-1 to TRBJ1-2; D unclear. From germline, CDR1 is SGHRS and CDR2 YFSETQ. This CDR3 has 13 amino acids. Trimming took off 4 bases at V and 0 bases at J, with 7 bases between the two ends. For the CDR3, the DNA is TGCGCCAGCAGCGACTCCTCTAACTATGGCTACACCTTC. It encodes CASSDSSNYGYTF. Combining the CDR3 with reference TRBV5-1 and TRBJ1-2 gives the whole variable domain KAGVTQTPRYLIKTRGQQVTLSCSPISGHRSVSWYQQTPGQGLQFLFEYFSETQRNKGNFPGRFSGRQFSNSRSEMNVSTLELGDSALYLCASSDSSNYGYTFGSGTRLTVV.

The table lists this clonotype with many counts. This chain links TRBV29-1 with TRBJ1-2; tentatively, D is TRBD1 (6 bases). Germline V gene data show CDR1 as SQVTM and CDR2 as ANQGSEA. V shed 6 bases and J shed 0 bases, with 8 bases lying between them. This CDR3 is built from 12 residues. The CDR3 protein is CSVQGPNYGYTF. The CDR3 DNA sequence: TGCAGCGTACAGGGACCTAACTATGGCTACACCTTC. Based on the CDR3 plus reference TRBV29-1 and TRBJ1-2, the full variable domain is SAVISQKPSRDICQRGTSLTIQCQVDSQVTMMFWYRQQPGQSLTLIATANQGSEATYESGFVIDKFPISRPNLTFSTLTVSNMSPEDSSIYLCSVQGPNYGYTFGSGTRLTVV.

This clonotype was observed at least ten times. The gene calls are TRBV12-3 or TRBV12-4 and TRBJ1-5; perhaps TRBD1 as D (5 bases). CDR3 size: 15 residues. Trimming left V 5 bases short and J 0 bases short, with 11 bases between. CDR3 DNA: TGTGCCAGCAGTCTGACTGGACATAGCAATCAGCCCCAGCATTTT. Its protein product is CASSLTGHSNQPQHF.

The chain couples TRBV9 to TRBJ2-7; 10 bases fit TRBD2. Per germline, CDR1 SGDLS and CDR2 YYNGEE. V lost 4 bases to trimming and J lost 4 bases; unmatched junction nucleotides: 8. This CDR3 contains 15 residues. The CDR3 is CASSPHGTSEYEQYF. CDR3 nucleotides: TGTGCCAGCAGCCCTCACGGGACTAGCGAATACGAGCAGTACTTC.